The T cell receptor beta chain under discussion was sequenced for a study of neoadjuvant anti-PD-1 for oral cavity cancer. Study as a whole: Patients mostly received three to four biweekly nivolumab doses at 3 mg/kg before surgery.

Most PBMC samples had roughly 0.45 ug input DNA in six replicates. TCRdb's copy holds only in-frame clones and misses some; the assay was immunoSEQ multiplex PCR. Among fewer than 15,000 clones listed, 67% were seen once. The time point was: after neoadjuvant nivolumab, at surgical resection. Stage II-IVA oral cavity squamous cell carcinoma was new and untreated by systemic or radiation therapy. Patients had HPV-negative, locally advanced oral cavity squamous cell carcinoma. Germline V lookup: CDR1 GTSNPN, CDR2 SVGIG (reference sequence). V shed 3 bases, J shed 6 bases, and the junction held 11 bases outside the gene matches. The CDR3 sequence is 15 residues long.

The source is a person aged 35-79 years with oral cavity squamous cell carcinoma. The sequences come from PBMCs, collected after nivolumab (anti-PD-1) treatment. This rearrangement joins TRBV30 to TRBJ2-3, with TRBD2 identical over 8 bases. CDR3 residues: CAWSPLAGLGDTQYF. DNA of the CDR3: TGTGCCTGGAGCCCTCTAGCGGGCCTAGGGGATACGCAGTATTTT. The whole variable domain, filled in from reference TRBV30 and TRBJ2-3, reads SQTIHQWPATLVQPVGSPLSLECTVEGTSNPNLYWYRQAAGRGLQLLFYSVGIGQISSEVPQNLSASRPQDRQFILSSKKLLLSDSGFYLCAWSPLAGLGDTQYFGPGTRLTVL.